This paragraph covers one TCR beta chain sequence. Its antigen is not identified. The data were taken from a study of T cells expressing NK-cell markers. Study results and limitations: Questions lingered over whether expanded NKG2C+ T cell clones were HCMV-specific.

TCRdb reprocessed the 5' RACE reads; each CDR3 protein has one entry and no DNA is given. This table lists about 390,000 distinct CDR3 sequences. The CDR3 loop spans 13 amino acids. Germline lookup yields CDR1 ENHRY and CDR2 SYGVKD. The receptor comes from a woman aged 50 to 60 in good health. The V call is TRBV10-3, the J call TRBJ2-1; TCRdb lists TRBD2, though no DNA is available to test this call. The material sequenced was blood T cells: a sorted CD56 or NKG2C T cell subset, CD4+ or CD8+ T cells, or bulk PBMC T cells (not recorded which). The CDR3 protein is CAIRPGLAGDGFF.